This TCR beta chain was found in a study of OX40 agonist ivuxolimab in advanced cancers. TCRdb keeps only in-frame clones here, not all; method: immunoSEQ multiplex PCR. Here the sample spans about 59,000 clones, 92% being singletons. Germline V gives CDR1 GTSNPN, CDR2 SVGIG (reference sequence). This CDR3 has 14 residues. Trimming stripped 7 bases from V and 1 base from J, with 14 bases between. The TCR sequence derives from an adult with an advanced solid tumor such as melanoma, head and neck, liver or kidney cancer. The sequencing here drew on CD4+ or CD8+ T cells sorted from blood, taken in a trial of the OX40 agonist ivuxolimab. This rearrangement joins TRBV30 to TRBJ1-5; D unclear. The CDR3 DNA reads TGTGCCTCCTACAATCCCGGGAGCAATCAGCCCCAGCATTTT. It encodes CASYNPGSNQPQHF.